The next 11 T cell receptor beta chains were all read from a single sample in a study of CD8+ T cells in alopecia areata. Investigators isolated RNA and reverse transcribed it into cDNA to act as the sequencing template. TCRdb's copy holds only in-frame clones and misses some; the assay was immunoSEQ multiplex PCR. The top ten hold about a sixth of the sample, which has under 110,000 clones, approximately 63% seen once. Treatment indicated: oral pan-JAK inhibitor, 5-10 mg twice daily. The sequencing used CD8+ T cells sorted from blood, collected between weeks 55 and 65, from a patient treated with tofacitinib. Every receptor here comes from a human donor with alopecia areata.

The chain employs TRBV9 and TRBJ1-5, with TRBD1 matching 8 bases. Germline V gene data show CDR1 as SGDLS and CDR2 as YYNGEE. The CDR3 has 14 residues. The V gene end was trimmed by 3 bases and the J gene end by 7 bases; junction bases not matched to a gene: 6. The CDR3 region has the DNA TGTGCCAGCAGCGCAGACAGGGGCCCCCAGCCCCAGCATTTT. It encodes CASSADRGPQPQHF.

V gene TRBV6-5 combines with J gene TRBJ1-1; tentative D call: TRBD1 (5 bases). This CDR3 is built from 14 residues. Germline CDR1 and CDR2: MNHEY and SVGAGI. V was shortened by 2 bases and J by 5 bases, with 12 bases between the two germline ends. In DNA form, the CDR3 reads TGTGCCAGCAGTTACACGGGGGGGGTGACTGAAGCTTTCTTT. Translated, it gives CASSYTGGVTEAFF.

This chain connects TRBV30 to TRBJ1-5, with TRBD1 matching over 7 bases. The CDR3 covers 14 residues. The germline V gene encodes CDR1 GTSNPN and CDR2 SVGIG (reference sequence). Trimming took 0 bases from V and 4 from J; bases not matched to a gene: 3. The CDR3 loop is CAWSVGQTNQPQHF. DNA of the CDR3: TGTGCCTGGAGTGTGGGACAGACTAATCAGCCCCAGCATTTT.

Here the CDR3 DNA reads TGTGCCAGTATTTTCCAGGGGGCGCCTAACGAGCAGTACTTC. Protein sequence: CASIFQGAPNEQYF. This chain uses TRBV6-1 with TRBJ2-7, with TRBD1 identical over 8 bases. The CDR3 consists of 14 residues. V shed 9 bases and J 5 bases; nucleotides not matched to a gene: 12. Germline V lookup: CDR1 MNHNS, CDR2 SASEGT.

V and J are TRBV5-1 and TRBJ1-4; D is unclear. Germline loops: CDR1 SGHRS, CDR2 YFSETQ. The CDR3 runs 13 residues. Trimming pared 8 bases from V and 5 bases from J, leaving 13 bases between. CDR3 sequence reads: CASSEEGNEKLFF. The CDR3 DNA reads TGCGCCAGTTCAGAGGAGGGAAATGAAAAACTGTTTTTT.

In this sample, this clone turned up once. This chain joins TRBV6-5 and TRBJ2-1; possibly TRBD2 for D (7 bases). The V end was cut by 0 bases, the J end by 4 bases, with 13 bases between. In germline, CDR1 is MNHEY, CDR2 SVGAGI. This CDR3 has 16 amino acids. CDR3 coding DNA: TGTGCCAGCAGTTACTCGGGCGGGGGCGCTTACAATGAGCAGTTCTTC. Protein sequence: CASSYSGGGAYNEQFF.

The chain is built from TRBV2 and TRBJ2-1, with 10 bases identical to TRBD2. Germline assignment: CDR1 SNHLY and CDR2 FYNNEI. CDR3 length: 13 amino acids. The J segment lost 6 bases and the V segment lost 7 bases, leaving 3 bases of the junction unmatched. CDR3 region: CASKLAGSNEQFF. CDR3 DNA: TGTGCCAGCAAACTAGCGGGGTCCAATGAGCAGTTCTTC.

This clone was seen more than once but under ten times. The chain recombines TRBV10-2 with TRBJ2-2; D is unresolved. CDR3 size: 11 residues. Germline loops: CDR1 WSHSY, CDR2 SAAADI. The V gene lost 6 bases and the J gene lost 2 bases, with 1 base spanning the gap. The CDR3 nucleotides are TGCGCCAGCAGCAACACCGGGGAGCTGTTTTTT. It translates to CASSNTGELFF.

This clone is a singleton in its sample. J is TRBJ1-1 and V is TRBV30, with D possibly being TRBD1 (5 bases). CDR1 is GTSNPN, CDR2 SVGIG, per germline (reference sequence). V lost 5 bases and J lost 1, with 14 bases in between. There are 14 residues in the CDR3. In DNA form, the CDR3 reads TGTGCCTGGGTAGGGGCAGATCAGAACACTGAAGCTTTCTTT. It is translated as CAWVGADQNTEAFF.

J is TRBJ1-5 and V is TRBV19; D remains unclear. The germline V and J ends were trimmed by 5 bases and 5 bases, with 7 bases remaining between them. Germline-derived CDR1 and CDR2 are LNHDA and SQIVND (reference sequence). The CDR3 is 12 residues long. CDR3 DNA sequence: TGTGCCAGTAGTTTTTACGATCAGCCCCAGCATTTT. The encoded protein is CASSFYDQPQHF.

The rearrangement uses TRBV11-2 and TRBJ2-5, with 7 nucleotides matching TRBD1. V lost 4 bases, J lost 3 bases, and 5 bases stayed unmatched. There are 14 residues in the CDR3. Germline V gives CDR1 SGHAT, CDR2 FQNNGV. The CDR3 sequence: CASSYGTVKETQYF. CDR3 bases: TGTGCCAGCAGCTATGGGACAGTAAAAGAGACCCAGTACTTC. The full variable domain, its missing parts supplied by reference TRBV11-2 and TRBJ2-5, is EAGVAQSPRYKIIEKRQSVAFWCNPISGHATLYWYQQILGQGPKLLIQFQNNGVVDDSQLPKDRFSAERLKGVDSTLKIQPAKLEDSAVYLCASSYGTVKETQYFGPGTRLLVL.